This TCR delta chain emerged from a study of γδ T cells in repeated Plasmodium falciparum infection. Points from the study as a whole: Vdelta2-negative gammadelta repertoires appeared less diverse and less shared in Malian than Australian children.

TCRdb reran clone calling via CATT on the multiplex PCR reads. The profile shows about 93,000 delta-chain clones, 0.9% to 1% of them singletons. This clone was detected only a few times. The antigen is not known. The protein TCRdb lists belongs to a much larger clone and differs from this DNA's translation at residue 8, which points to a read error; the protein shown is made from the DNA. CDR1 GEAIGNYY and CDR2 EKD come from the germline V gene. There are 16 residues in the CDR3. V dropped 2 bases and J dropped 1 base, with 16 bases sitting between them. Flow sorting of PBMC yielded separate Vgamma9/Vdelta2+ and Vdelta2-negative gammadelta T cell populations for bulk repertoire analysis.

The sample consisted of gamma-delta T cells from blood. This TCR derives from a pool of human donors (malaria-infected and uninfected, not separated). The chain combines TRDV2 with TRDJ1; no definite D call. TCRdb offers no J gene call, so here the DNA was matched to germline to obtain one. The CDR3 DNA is TGTGCCTGTGACAATCTAGGGAGCCTTTCCACCGATAAACTCATCTTT. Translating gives CACDNLGSLSTDKLIF.